This T cell receptor (beta chain) was recovered during a study of blood T cell repertoires in COVID-19. Study details: The samples span acute and convalescent COVID-19 from the United States, Italy and Spain. T cells, B-cell-depleted T cells, or PBMCs supplied cDNA or gDNA.

In the original analysis: Amplification from reference gene primers served as the basis for estimated nucleated cell counts. The assay was immunoSEQ multiplex PCR, and TCRdb's table has in-frame clones only and misses some. Clone size and V and J calls were adopted from that table, with D and trimming inferred from the DNA. This sample yields hundreds of thousands of clones, of which roughly 80% are seen a single time; approximately 8.7% belongs to the top ten. What was sequenced was peripheral blood. This receptor was obtained from an elderly woman with acute or convalescent COVID-19.

The CDR3 reads CASSPTGTSGNTIYF. The CDR3 DNA sequence: TGTGCCAGCAGCCCGACAGGGACTAGTGGAAACACCATATATTTT. The chain combines TRBV9 with TRBJ1-3; 7 nucleotides align to TRBD1. This CDR3 spans 15 amino acids. The germline V gene has CDR1 SGDLS and CDR2 YYNGEE. The V gene end was trimmed by 4 bases and the J gene end by 3 bases; junction bases not matched to a gene: 7.